Detailed here is one T cell receptor (beta chain). The length of the CDR3 is 14 residues. Trimming left V 2 bases short and J 2 bases short, with 9 bases between. Looked up from germline, CDR1 is MNHEY and CDR2 is SVGAGI. The sample originates from a study of blood T cell repertoires in COVID-19. The repertoire was sequenced with immunoSEQ multiplex PCR; TCRdb's copy has only in-frame clones and lacks some. Of roughly 200,000 clones listed, 82% are singletons. The V gene is TRBV6-5, the J gene TRBJ1-2, with a possible D match to TRBD1 (5 bases). The TCR sequence derives from a woman aged 60-75 years with COVID-19, enrolled during active disease. The specimen was peripheral blood. The CDR3 DNA reads as TGTGCCAGCAGTTACACCCAGGGAAACTATGGCTACACCTTC. It codes for CASSYTQGNYGYTF.